A selection of T cell receptor beta chains follows, all from one sample in a study of T cell responses to AZD1222 COVID-19 vaccine. Generated by immunoSEQ multiplex PCR, the TCRdb table keeps only in-frame clones and is missing some. The sample records some 280,000 clones, roughly 93% being singletons. The material sequenced was peripheral blood, taken 28 days after the second AZD1222 dose. The receptors derive from an adult who received the AZD1222 COVID-19 vaccine. Both conserved end residues are part of each CDR3.

V gene	J gene	CDR3 protein
TRBV6-5	TRBJ2-1	CASRGDRTRSEQFF
TRBV24-1	TRBJ2-1	CATSGASSVSSYNEQFF
TRBV9	TRBJ1-3	CASSTSQGSSGNTIYF
TRBV5-4	TRBJ2-2	CASSLFAGTTGELFF
TRBV6-6	TRBJ1-5	CASKDHLGRNQPQHF
TRBV9	TRBJ2-7	CASSIGPSSSYEQYF
TRBV28	TRBJ1-2	CASTLPGQGGGGYTF
TRBV3-1/TRBV3-2	TRBJ2-7	CASSQEGGRLYEQYF
TRBV12-3/TRBV12-4	TRBJ2-3	CASSLSADTQYF
TRBV6-5	TRBJ1-2	CASSLGQNYGYTF
TRBV19	TRBJ1-5	CASTTGDRGVQPQHF
TRBV5-4	TRBJ1-1	CASNGQPNTEAFF
TRBV5-1	TRBJ1-5	CASSIDGQGNQPQHF
TRBV18	TRBJ2-7	CASSPPGGSSYEQYF
TRBV3-1/TRBV3-2	TRBJ2-1	CASSQDSGASGDNEQFF
TRBV19	TRBJ1-2	CASSPWGNYGYTF
TRBV19	TRBJ1-4	CASSRLGVGNEKLFF